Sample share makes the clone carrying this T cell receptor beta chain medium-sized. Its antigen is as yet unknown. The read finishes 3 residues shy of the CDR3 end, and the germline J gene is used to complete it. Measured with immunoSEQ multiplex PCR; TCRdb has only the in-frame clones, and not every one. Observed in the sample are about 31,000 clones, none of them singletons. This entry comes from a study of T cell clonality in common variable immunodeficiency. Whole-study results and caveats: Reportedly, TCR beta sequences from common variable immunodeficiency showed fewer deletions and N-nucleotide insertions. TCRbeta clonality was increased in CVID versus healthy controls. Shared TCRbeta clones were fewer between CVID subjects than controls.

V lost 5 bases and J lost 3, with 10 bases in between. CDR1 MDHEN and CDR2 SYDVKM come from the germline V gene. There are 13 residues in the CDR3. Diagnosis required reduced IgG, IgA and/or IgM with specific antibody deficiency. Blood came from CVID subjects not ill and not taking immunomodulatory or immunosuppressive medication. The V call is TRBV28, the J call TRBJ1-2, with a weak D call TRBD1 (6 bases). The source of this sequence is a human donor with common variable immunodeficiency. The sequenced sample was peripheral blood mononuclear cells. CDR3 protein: CASSKGGYYGYTF. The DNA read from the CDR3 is TGTGCCAGCAGTAAGGGGGGGTACTATGGC.